Following are 25 T cell receptor beta chains from one sample sequenced in a study of CD8+ T cells in alopecia areata. Described treatment: oral pan-JAK inhibitor, 5-10 mg twice daily. RNA was isolated and reverse transcribed to cDNA, the sequencing template. Libraries were prepared by immunoSEQ multiplex PCR; TCRdb keeps only in-frame clonotypes and omits some of them. Of about 180,000 clones listed, approximately 51% are singletons. The sequencing used CD8+ T cells sorted from blood, collected at roughly week 53, from a patient treated with tofacitinib. Receptors originate from a human donor with alopecia areata.

V and J are TRBV30 and TRBJ1-2, with no clear D. The germline V gene encodes CDR1 GTSNPN and CDR2 SVGIG (reference sequence). The V and J ends lost 3 bases and 5 bases respectively, with 25 bases between them. The CDR3 sequence is 17 residues long. The CDR3 nucleotides read TGTGCCTGGAGCCCGAGCACAGCCCCCCTTATAGGATATGGCTACACCTTC. This sequence encodes CAWSPSTAPLIGYGYTF.

The chain uses TRBV27 and TRBJ1-2; D is uncertain. Germline CDR1 and CDR2: MNHEY and SMNVEV (reference sequence). The CDR3 totals 13 residues. The V and J ends lost 2 bases and 2 bases respectively, with 6 bases between them. CDR3 sequence (DNA): TGTGCCAGCAGTTTAAACGGGAACTATGGCTACACCTTC. Translation: CASSLNGNYGYTF.

The chain employs TRBV9 and TRBJ2-7; D is unclear. Germline loops: CDR1 SGDLS, CDR2 YYNGEE. V lost 0 bases, J lost 2 bases, and 9 bases lay in between. CDR3 size: 14 residues. CDR3 residues: CASSVDEVPYEQYF. The CDR3 DNA follows: TGTGCCAGCAGCGTAGACGAGGTTCCCTACGAGCAGTACTTC.

This clone was seen a handful of times. V and J are TRBV27 and TRBJ2-7; the D gene is possibly TRBD2 (6 bases). The V gene lost 5 bases and the J gene lost 3 bases, with 11 bases spanning the gap. The CDR3 has 13 residues. CDR1 is MNHEY and CDR2 is SMNVEV in the germline V gene (reference sequence). The chain's CDR3 is CASSATGDYEQYF. The CDR3, as DNA: TGTGCCAGCAGTGCGACGGGAGACTACGAGCAGTACTTC.

The V gene is TRBV2, the J gene TRBJ2-4; 8 positions match TRBD1. CDR1 is SNHLY and CDR2 is FYNNEI in the germline V gene. The CDR3 is 13 amino acids. The J segment lost 5 bases and the V segment lost 6 bases, leaving 3 bases of the junction unmatched. CDR3 nucleotide sequence: TGTGCCAGCAGCGCGGACAGGGAAAACATTCAGTACTTC. Encoded protein: CASSADRENIQYF.

The V call is TRBV6-5, the J call TRBJ1-4; weak D call: TRBD1 (5 bases). This CDR3 contains 15 residues. Per the germline V gene, CDR1 is MNHEY and CDR2 is SVGAGI. V was pared by 4 bases and J by 6 bases, with 15 bases between. CDR3 in amino acids: CASSSVGGDHEKLFF. The CDR3 region has the DNA TGTGCCAGCAGTTCCGTGGGGGGGGATCATGAAAAACTGTTTTTT.

This chain links TRBV19 with TRBJ2-5, with 7 bases that match TRBD1. The CDR3 length is 14 residues. Germline V lookup: CDR1 LNHDA, CDR2 SQIVND (reference sequence). The junction had 6 bases not matched to a gene; V was cut back by 3 bases and J by 5 bases. For the CDR3, the DNA is TGTGCCAGTAGTATCTTAGGGGGCTCTGAGACCCAGTACTTC. Translated, it gives CASSILGGSETQYF.

The chain employs TRBV11-2 and TRBJ2-5; D may be TRBD1 or TRBD2 (5 bases each). V lost 1 base, J lost 5 bases, and 11 bases lay in between. The germline V gene has CDR1 SGHAT and CDR2 FQNNGV. The CDR3 loop spans 14 amino acids. The chain's CDR3 is CASSLVRGPETQYF. The CDR3 region has the DNA TGTGCCAGCAGCTTAGTTCGGGGCCCGGAGACCCAGTACTTC.

This clone was counted between two and nine times. The same CDR3 also results from other DNA sequences found in this sample. The chain links TRBV30 to TRBJ2-7; the D gene is possibly TRBD2 (7 bases). The CDR3 loop spans 12 amino acids. CDR1 is GTSNPN and CDR2 is SVGIG in the germline V gene (reference sequence). V shed 0 bases and J shed 5 bases, with 8 bases lying between them. The CDR3 region is CAWSVGGDEQYF. CDR3 in DNA: TGTGCCTGGAGTGTAGGGGGGGACGAGCAGTACTTC.

This clone was seen ten or more times. The J gene is TRBJ2-1, the V gene TRBV15; D perhaps matches TRBD2 (7 bases). The germline CDR1 and CDR2 sequences are LNHNV and YYDKDF (reference sequence). The CDR3 is 14 residues long. Trimming took off 3 bases at V and 12 bases at J, with 18 bases between the two ends. The CDR3 here is CATSSWDIPGGQFF. The CDR3, as DNA: TGTGCCACCAGCAGCTGGGACATCCCGGGGGGGCAGTTCTTC. The variable domain in full, completed from reference TRBV15 and TRBJ2-1, reads DAMVIQNPRYQVTQFGKPVTLSCSQTLNHNVMYWYQQKSSQAPKLLFHYYDKDFNNEADTPDNFQSRRPNTSFCFLDIRSPGLGDTAMYLCATSSWDIPGGQFFGPGTRLTVL.

This clone was counted between two and nine times. The chain links TRBV29-1 to TRBJ1-1; TRBD1 is a possible D gene (6 bases). This CDR3 has 12 amino acids. The V end lost 4 bases, the J end lost 1 base, and 7 bases lay between the germline ends. Germline CDR1 is SQVTM and CDR2 is ANQGSEA. CDR3 protein: CSVGQENTEAFF. The CDR3, as DNA: TGCAGCGTTGGACAGGAGAACACTGAAGCTTTCTTT.

The rearrangement uses TRBV6-1 and TRBJ2-2; maybe TRBD1 (5 bases). Germline loops: CDR1 MNHNS, CDR2 SASEGT. This CDR3 is 14 amino acids long. V was trimmed by 7 bases and J by 1 base, leaving 10 bases between them. The CDR3 DNA follows: TGTGCCAGCATAAAGCAGGGGAACACCGGGGAGCTGTTTTTT. Translating gives CASIKQGNTGELFF.

V and J are TRBV19 and TRBJ2-3; D gene unclear. The V gene's germline CDR1 is LNHDA and CDR2 SQIVND (reference sequence). The CDR3 contains 13 residues. V was pared by 6 bases and J by 2 bases, with 9 bases between. CDR3 DNA: TGTGCCAGTAGAAGGGCCTTCACAGATACGCAGTATTTT. This gives the protein CASRRAFTDTQYF.

CDR3 protein: CASSLAGQGYEQYF. The DNA for the CDR3 is TGTGCCAGCAGCTTAGCGGGGCAGGGATACGAGCAGTACTTC. The J gene is TRBJ2-7, the V gene TRBV7-2, with a weak D call TRBD1 (5 bases). This CDR3 region has 14 residues. Looked up from germline, CDR1 is SGHTA and CDR2 is FQGNSA. V gave up 0 bases and J gave up 4 bases, with 10 bases separating them.

This clone has only a few counts. The rearrangement uses TRBV6-5 and TRBJ2-5; the D is unclear. V was trimmed by 6 bases and J by 0 bases, leaving 11 bases between them. The germline V gene encodes CDR1 MNHEY and CDR2 SVGAGI. CDR3 length: 14 amino acids. The CDR3 nucleotides are TGTGCCAGCAGCTCCTGGGCGCACCAAGAGACCCAGTACTTC. Its translation: CASSSWAHQETQYF.

This clone was detected a few times. The chain couples TRBV30 to TRBJ1-2, with D uncertain. Trimming left V 2 bases short and J 4 bases short, with 8 bases between. CDR3 length: 12 amino acids. The germline V gene encodes CDR1 GTSNPN and CDR2 SVGIG (reference sequence). This CDR3 is CAWSRRGYGYTF. The DNA of the CDR3 is TGTGCCTGGAGTCGGCGAGGCTATGGCTACACCTTC.

The V gene is TRBV7-9, the J gene TRBJ1-1; no clear D gene. The CDR3 length is 14 residues. The germline gives CDR1 SEHNR, CDR2 FQNEAQ (reference sequence). Trimming stripped 1 base from V and 2 bases from J, with 8 bases between. The CDR3 reads CASSLVVGNTEAFF. The CDR3 DNA reads TGTGCCAGCAGCTTAGTTGTCGGAAACACTGAAGCTTTCTTT. The full variable domain, with the rest looked up from reference TRBV7-9 and TRBJ1-1, is DTGVSQNPRHKITKRGQNVTFRCDPISEHNRLYWYRQTLGQGPEFLTYFQNEAQLEKSRLLSDRFSAERPKGSFSTLEIQRTEQGDSAMYLCASSLVVGNTEAFFGQGTRLTVV.

The sample holds a few counts of this clone. This CDR3 is also generated by other DNA sequences in the sample. The chain carries TRBV4-1 and TRBJ2-5; D is unresolved. CDR1 is MGHRA and CDR2 is YSYEKL in the germline V gene. The CDR3 spans 13 residues. Trimming left V 0 bases short and J 5 bases short, with 7 bases between. CDR3 amino acids: CASSQDMEETQYF. The CDR3 coding sequence is TGCGCCAGCAGCCAAGATATGGAGGAGACCCAGTACTTC.

This clone turned up a few times. This chain uses TRBV11-2 with TRBJ1-4; no clear D. The V gene lost 3 bases and the J gene lost 8 bases, with 10 bases spanning the gap. This CDR3 is 13 amino acids long. CDR1 and CDR2 (germline): SGHAT, FQNNGV. DNA of the CDR3: TGTGCCAGCAGCTTGGGAGTGCCGGAAAAACTGTTTTTT. Protein: CASSLGVPEKLFF.

This sequence joins TRBV13 and TRBJ1-3; D is ambiguous. The CDR3 has 14 amino acids. V gave up 5 bases and J gave up 2 bases, with 10 bases separating them. Germline CDR1 is PRHDT and CDR2 is FYEKMQ (reference sequence). The CDR3 loop is CASSRPAAGNTIYF. CDR3 nucleotides: TGTGCCAGCAGCCGCCCTGCGGCTGGAAACACCATATATTTT. Supplemented by reference TRBV13 and TRBJ1-3, the full variable domain reads AAGVIQSPRHLIKEKRETATLKCYPIPRHDTVYWYQQGPGQDPQFLISFYEKMQSDKGSIPDRFSAQQFSDYHSELNMSSLELGDSALYFCASSRPAAGNTIYFGEGSWLTVV.

The chain has TRBV6-5 and TRBJ1-5; 9 bases line up with TRBD1. This CDR3 region has 15 residues. Germline lookup yields CDR1 MNHEY and CDR2 SVGAGI. J gave up 6 bases and V 6 bases, and 9 bases lay outside the gene matches. As DNA, the CDR3 is TGTGCCAGCAGCCCCGTCACAGGGGGCAGTCAGCCCCAGCATTTT. Its translation is CASSPVTGGSQPQHF.

The chain couples TRBV5-6 to TRBJ2-5; D is unclear. The germline V gene encodes CDR1 SGHDT and CDR2 YYEEEE. This CDR3 is built from 15 residues. The V gene lost 1 base and the J gene lost 0 bases, with 10 bases spanning the gap. CDR3 region: CASSLPLGYQETQYF. The CDR3 DNA sequence: TGTGCCAGCAGCTTGCCGTTGGGGTACCAAGAGACCCAGTACTTC.

V usage is TRBV19 and J usage is TRBJ1-5; 8 positions agree with TRBD1. CDR1 LNHDA and CDR2 SQIVND come from the germline V gene (reference sequence). The ends lost 10 bases at V and 0 bases at J; junction bases unmatched: 11. The CDR3 contains 16 residues. CDR3 coding DNA: TGTGCCACCACAAGAGGGACAGGAAATAGCAATCAGCCCCAGCATTTT. Amino acids: CATTRGTGNSNQPQHF.

This clone was observed a few times. This chain connects TRBV13 to TRBJ2-1; perhaps TRBD1 as D (5 bases). The CDR3 runs to 12 residues. Trimming took off 0 bases at V and 8 bases at J, with 5 bases between the two ends. Germline V gene data show CDR1 as PRHDT and CDR2 as FYEKMQ (reference sequence). This CDR3 is CASSLGGHEQFF. CDR3 coding DNA: TGTGCCAGCAGCTTAGGGGGGCATGAGCAGTTCTTC.

The table lists this clone with a few counts. V gene TRBV6-5 combines with J gene TRBJ2-7; 9 bases match TRBD1. CDR3 size: 14 residues. V was clipped by 6 bases and J by 6 bases; unmatched bases: 9. Germline CDR1 reads MNHEY; CDR2 reads SVGAGI. The CDR3 bases are TGTGCCAGCAGGTTGACAGGGGGTCTTTCCGAGCAGTACTTC. This gives the protein CASRLTGGLSEQYF.